This TCR beta chain comes out of a study of shared clonotypes between healthy human individuals. Measured with immunoSEQ multiplex PCR; TCRdb has only the in-frame clones, and not every one. The table records about 2.2 million clones, more than 85% of them present only once. In the naive CD8 group, cells lacked CD45RO and were positively selected for CCR7, so terminally differentiated effector memory CD45RA+ cells were left out. The sequence was collected from a man aged 18 to 35 in good health. Some clones in this sample may be carry-over from other donors' samples. The specimen sequenced was naive CD8+ T cells from PBMCs.

The CDR3 nucleotides read TGTGCCAGCAGCCCAGACGGACGCGGCGCCTACGAGCAGTACTTC. Protein product: CASSPDGRGAYEQYF. This chain joins TRBV7-9 and TRBJ2-7; D not resolved. The V and J ends lost 5 bases and 2 bases respectively, with 16 bases between them. Germline values: CDR1 SEHNR, CDR2 FQNEAQ (reference sequence). CDR3 length: 15 amino acids.